The entry that follows covers one TCR beta chain sequence. Antigen unknown. CDR1 SQVTM and CDR2 ANQGSEA come from the germline V gene. Trimming removed 5 bases from V and 3 bases from J, with 13 bases in between. The CDR3 contains 13 residues. This specimen belongs to a study of post-analysis software for immune sequencing data. Study-wide points: Relative to controls, patients with multiple sclerosis showed significantly lower normalized Chao1 diversity. Five or six TRBV segments were significantly more frequent in patients than in controls. TRBV5-6, TRBV5-1 and TRBV20-1 were among these segments.

Prepared libraries of TCR beta cDNA carried unique molecular identifiers. MiXCR, applied by TCRdb to the PCR reads, yields one record per CDR3 protein. The sample has hundreds of thousands of distinct CDR3 sequences; 59% are singletons. Sequenced: blood. The gene calls are TRBV29-1 and TRBJ1-2; weak D call: TRBD1 (6 bases). The receptor's source is a girl aged 2-10 years with multiple sclerosis. CDR3 amino acids: CSVLQGKDYGYTF. DNA for the CDR3: TGCAGCGTTCTACAGGGAAAGGACTATGGCTACACCTTC.